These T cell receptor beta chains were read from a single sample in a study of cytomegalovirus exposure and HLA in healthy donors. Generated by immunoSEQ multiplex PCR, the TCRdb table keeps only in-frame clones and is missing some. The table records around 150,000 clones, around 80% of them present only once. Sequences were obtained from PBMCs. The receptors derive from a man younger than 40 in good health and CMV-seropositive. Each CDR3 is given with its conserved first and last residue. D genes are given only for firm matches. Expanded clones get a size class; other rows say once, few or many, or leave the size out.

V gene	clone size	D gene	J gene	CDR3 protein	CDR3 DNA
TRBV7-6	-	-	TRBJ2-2	CASTLEGAGELFF	TGTGCCAGCACATTAGAAGGAGCCGGGGAGCTGTTTTTT
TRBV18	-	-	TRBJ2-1	CASSPLTGTQRNEQFF	TGTGCCAGCTCACCCTTAACCGGGACTCAGCGAAATGAGCAGTTCTTC
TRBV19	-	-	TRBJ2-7	CASSPLGGGADRGSYEQYF	TGTGCCAGTTCTCCCCTCGGCGGCGGGGCCGACCGAGGCTCCTACGAGCAGTACTTC
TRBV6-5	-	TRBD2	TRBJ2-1	CATHRASGTYNEQFF	TGTGCCACCCATAGGGCTAGCGGCACCTACAATGAGCAGTTCTTC
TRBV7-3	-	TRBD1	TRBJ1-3	CASSLDGTGVGNTIYF	TGTGCCAGCAGCTTAGATGGGACAGGGGTTGGAAACACCATATATTTT
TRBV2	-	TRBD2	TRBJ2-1	CASSTSLAHEQFF	TGTGCCAGCAGCACCTCACTAGCGCATGAGCAGTTCTTC
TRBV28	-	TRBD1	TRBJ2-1	CASSFTGDYNEQFF	TGTGCCAGCAGTTTCACAGGGGACTACAATGAGCAGTTCTTC
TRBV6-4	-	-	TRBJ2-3	CASSDEADSTDTQYF	TGTGCCAGCAGTGACGAAGCGGACAGCACAGATACGCAGTATTTT
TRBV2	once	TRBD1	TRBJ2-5	CASSDPDRKGQETQYF	TGTGCCAGCAGTGATCCGGACAGGAAGGGTCAAGAGACCCAGTACTTC
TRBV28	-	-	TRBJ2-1	CASSFQGSRDEQFF	TGTGCCAGCAGTTTCCAGGGTAGTCGGGATGAGCAGTTCTTC
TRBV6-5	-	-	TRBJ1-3	CASRRTGTDGNTIYF	TGTGCCAGCAGGAGAACAGGGACGGATGGAAACACCATATATTTT
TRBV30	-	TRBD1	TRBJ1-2	CAWTQGAKGYTF	TGTGCCTGGACACAGGGGGCCAAGGGCTACACCTTC
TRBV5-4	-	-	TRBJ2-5	CATSGNVRGRGQETQYF	TGTGCCACCTCAGGGAATGTGCGGGGGCGGGGGCAAGAGACCCAGTACTTC
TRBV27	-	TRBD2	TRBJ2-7	CASRPGLAGVQQYF	TGTGCCAGCAGACCGGGACTAGCGGGAGTTCAGCAGTACTTC
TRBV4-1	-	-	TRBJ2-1	CASSLVTAGEMSNEQFF	TGCGCCAGCAGCCTAGTTACCGCAGGGGAGATGAGTAATGAGCAGTTCTTC
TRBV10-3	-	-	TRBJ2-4	CAISRETKNIQYF	TGTGCCATCAGTCGGGAAACCAAAAACATTCAGTACTTC
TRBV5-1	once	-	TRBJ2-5	CASSPGQPRETQYF	TGCGCCAGCAGCCCGGGACAACCTCGGGAGACCCAGTACTTC
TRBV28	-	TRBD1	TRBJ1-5	CASSLIGTGLSKDQHF	TGTGCCAGCAGTCTCATCGGGACAGGGTTATCAAAAGACCAGCATTTT
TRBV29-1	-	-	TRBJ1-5	CSVTVHGGGSNQPQHF	TGCAGCGTGACAGTTCACGGGGGGGGCAGCAATCAGCCCCAGCATTTT
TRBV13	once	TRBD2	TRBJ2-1	CASSGGVYNEQFF	TGTGCCAGCAGCGGGGGGGTCTACAATGAGCAGTTCTTC
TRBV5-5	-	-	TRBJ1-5	CASSPSPSANQPQHF	TGTGCCAGCAGCCCCTCTCCCAGCGCTAATCAGCCCCAGCATTTT
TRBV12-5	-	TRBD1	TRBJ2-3	CASGPGQGDTQYF	TGTGCTAGTGGACCTGGACAGGGCGATACGCAGTATTTT
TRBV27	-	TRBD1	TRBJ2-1	CASSRQGREYNEQFF	TGTGCCAGCAGTCGACAGGGTCGAGAGTACAATGAGCAGTTCTTC
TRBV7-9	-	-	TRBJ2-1	CASSFKATNEQFF	TGTGCCAGCAGCTTCAAGGCGACTAATGAGCAGTTCTTC
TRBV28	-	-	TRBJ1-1	CASRGAFLGDTEAFF	TGTGCCAGCAGGGGGGCGTTCCTCGGGGACACTGAAGCTTTCTTT
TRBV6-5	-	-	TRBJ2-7	CASSYVAETYEQYF	TGTGCCAGCAGTTACGTGGCGGAGACCTACGAGCAGTACTTC
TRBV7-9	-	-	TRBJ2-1	CASSLGVDEINEQFF	TGTGCCAGCAGCTTGGGAGTCGACGAGATCAATGAGCAGTTCTTC
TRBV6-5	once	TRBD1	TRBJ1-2	CASSKDRVRGYTF	TGTGCCAGCAGCAAAGACAGGGTGAGGGGCTACACCTTC
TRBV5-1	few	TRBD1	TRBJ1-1	CASSSLTGGQTEAFF	TGCGCCAGCAGCTCCCTGACAGGGGGCCAGACTGAAGCTTTCTTT
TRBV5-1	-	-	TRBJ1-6	CASREGSSYNSPLHF	TGCGCCAGCAGGGAAGGGAGCTCCTATAATTCACCCCTCCACTTT
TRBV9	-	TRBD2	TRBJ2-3	CASSVVAGGTYTQYF	TGTGCCAGCAGCGTAGTGGCGGGGGGCACATATACGCAGTATTTT
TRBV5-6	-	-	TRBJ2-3	CASSGETLDTQYF	TGTGCCAGCAGCGGGGAGACTCTAGATACGCAGTATTTT
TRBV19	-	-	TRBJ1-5	CASGRQADQPQHF	TGTGCCAGTGGTAGACAGGCCGATCAGCCCCAGCATTTT
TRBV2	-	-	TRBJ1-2	CASSEEGVGVYGYTF	TGTGCCAGCAGTGAAGAAGGGGTTGGAGTATATGGCTACACCTTC
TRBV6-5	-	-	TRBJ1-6	CASSPPQGTNSPLHF	TGTGCCAGCAGCCCACCCCAGGGGACGAATTCACCCCTCCACTTT
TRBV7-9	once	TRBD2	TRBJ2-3	CASSLLAGGPADTQYF	TGTGCCAGCAGCCTACTAGCGGGAGGCCCCGCCGATACGCAGTATTTT
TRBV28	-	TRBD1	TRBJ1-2	CASSTGQVTGGYTF	TGTGCCAGCAGTACCGGACAGGTCACGGGAGGCTACACCTTC
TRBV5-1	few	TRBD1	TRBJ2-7	CASSAGQGAGEQYF	TGCGCCAGCAGCGCCGGACAGGGGGCAGGCGAGCAGTACTTC
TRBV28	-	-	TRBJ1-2	CASSDRLYGYTF	TGTGCCAGCTCGGACAGACTCTATGGCTACACCTTC
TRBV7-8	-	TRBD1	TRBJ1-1	CASSRSVPGQEAFF	TGTGCCAGCAGCCGATCAGTTCCGGGACAGGAAGCTTTCTTT
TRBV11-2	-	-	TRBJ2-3	CASRFPGLRTDTQYF	TGTGCCAGCAGATTCCCGGGACTTCGCACAGATACGCAGTATTTT
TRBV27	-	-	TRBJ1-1	CASSGIGRTIETEAFF	TGTGCCAGCAGTGGTATAGGGAGGACAATCGAAACTGAAGCTTTCTTT